The present T cell receptor beta chain was sequenced within a study of T cell responses to AZD1222 COVID-19 vaccine. Study observations and caveats: No repertoire was sampled before or during the peak T cell response, only after it. Most donors were white British and more were female, and clonal diversity was possibly underestimated. Two doses of AZD1222 preceded a rise in Spike-specific TCR breadth and depth.

Only in-frame clones appear in the TCRdb table, and some are missing; sequencing was by immunoSEQ multiplex PCR. There are roughly 92,000 clones in the sample; 85% to 90% occur only once, and around 5% lies in the top ten. This clone was seen a single time. Its antigen is undetermined. V lost 4 bases, J lost 2 bases, and 6 bases lay in between. The CDR3 is 12 residues long. The germline V gene encodes CDR1 SGDLS and CDR2 YYNGEE. The sequence derives from an adult who received the AZD1222 COVID-19 vaccine. The material was peripheral blood, obtained 28 days after the second AZD1222 dose. V usage is TRBV9 and J usage is TRBJ1-2; D gene uncertain. CDR3 in amino acids: CASSRLNYGYTF. CDR3 DNA sequence: TGTGCCAGCAGCCGGTTAAACTATGGCTACACCTTC.